Detailed here is one TCR beta chain. This sample was included in a study of memory CD4+ T cells and cytomegalovirus serostatus. Trimming stripped 5 bases from V and 4 bases from J, with 14 bases between. CDR1 is LGHNA and CDR2 is YNFKEQ in the germline V gene. The CDR3 consists of 14 residues. The sort gate was single viable CD3+CD4+CD8-CD45RO+ cells for memory CD4+ T cells. Measured with immunoSEQ multiplex PCR; TCRdb has only the in-frame clones, and not every one. Found here are approximately 52,000 clones, under 80% of them singletons; the top ten hold 0.77%. This receptor was obtained from an adult in good health and CMV-seronegative. The sample was memory CD4+ T cells from blood. The chain couples TRBV4-2 to TRBJ1-1, with D tentatively TRBD1 (6 bases). The CDR3 loop is CASSLSGVSTEAFF. In DNA form, the CDR3 reads TGTGCCAGCAGCTTATCAGGGGTGAGCACTGAAGCTTTCTTT.